The clone carrying this T cell receptor (beta chain) was picked up many times. MiXCR, run by TCRdb on the 5' RACE reads, gives a single entry per CDR3 protein. The sample holds 30,000 to 35,000 distinct CDR3 sequences, under 7.5% seen once. This entry belongs to a study of early T cells in non-severe SARS-CoV-2 infection. Trimming removed 7 bases from V and 3 bases from J, with 13 bases in between. This CDR3 contains 14 residues. Germline loops: CDR1 MDHEN, CDR2 SYDVKM. This clonotype originated in an adult who was a healthcare worker with PCR-confirmed SARS-CoV-2 infection or an uninfected control (not recorded which). Sample: whole blood. This chain uses TRBV28 with TRBJ1-3, with D possibly being TRBD1 (5 bases). The CDR3 loop is CASIQGVDGNTIYF. CDR3 coding DNA: TGTGCCAGCATCCAGGGAGTGGATGGAAACACCATATATTTT.